This T cell receptor beta chain was sequenced in a study of T-cell reconstitution after alpha-beta-depleted transplantation in children. Unique molecular identifiers were incorporated when the TCRbeta library was constructed. TCRdb recomputed calls from the PCR reads with MiXCR, one row per CDR3 protein. The data show about 500,000 distinct CDR3 sequences, over 25% seen once. Unmatched junction bases numbered 17, after V lost 2 bases and J lost 4 bases. Germline V gene data show CDR1 as GTSNPN and CDR2 as SVGIG (reference sequence). This CDR3 is built from 18 residues. This TCR was sampled from a human donor who donated a stem cell graft to a child with aplastic anemia. The rearrangement joins TRBV30 to TRBJ1-5; 7 nucleotides line up with TRBD1. Here the sequenced sample was PBMCs from the stem cell graft donor, taken from the stem cell graft. The chain's CDR3 is CAWSLPAGTANRNQPQHF. The CDR3 bases are TGTGCCTGGAGTCTGCCGGCCGGGACAGCGAATCGTAATCAGCCCCAGCATTTT.